The rows below give T cell receptor beta chains drawn from one sample of a study of T-cell memory formation after mild COVID-19. One entry per CDR3 protein results from TCRdb running MiXCR on the 5' RACE reads. Counted here are roughly 190,000 distinct CDR3 sequences, under 12% occurring once; the ten biggest clones make up approximately 2.8%. Sequencing was performed on PBMCs or a T cell subset sorted from them (not recorded which). Every receptor here comes from a young man who had mild COVID-19 (a few samples of this study predate the infection). Cell type and time point are not known. Both conserved end residues are part of each CDR3. D genes are given only for firm matches. Rows may omit the clone size; those that give it use once, few, many or a size class.

17,few,.,TRBJ2-1,TRBV14,TGTGCCAGCAGTTCATTCGGTTGGGGACGGCGTTACAATGAGCAGTTCTTC,CASSSFGWGRRYNEQFF
15,few,TRBD1,TRBJ2-2,TRBV9,TGTGCCAGCAGCTCGGAAACAGGGGGAAGCGGGGAGCTGTTTTTT,CASSSETGGSGELFF
15,.,.,TRBJ1-1,TRBV19,TGTGCCAGTAGTCCCATTGCTGACGGGAACACTGAAGCTTTCTTT,CASSPIADGNTEAFF
18,.,TRBD2,TRBJ2-5,TRBV4-2,TGTGCCAGCAGCCGCGAACCCCGGACTAGCGGGGGCCAAGAGACCCAGTACTTC,CASSREPRTSGGQETQYF
15,.,.,TRBJ1-3,TRBV7-9,TGTGCCAGCAGCCACGCCCGGGTTTTGGGAAACACCATATATTTT,CASSHARVLGNTIYF
14,.,.,TRBJ2-2,TRBV29-1,TGCAGCGTTGAAGGTCGGAGGGGAACCGGGGAGCTGTTTTTT,CSVEGRRGTGELFF
13,few,.,TRBJ1-4,TRBV7-7,TGTGCTAGCAGCCTGCTCGCTAATGAAAAACTGTTTTTT,CASSLLANEKLFF
14,many,.,TRBJ1-2,TRBV5-1,TGCGCCAGCAGCTTGGACCCCGGCGGCTATGGCTACACCTTC,CASSLDPGGYGYTF
16,once,TRBD2,TRBJ2-3,TRBV28,TGTGCCAGCAGTCCGTGGATGGGGCGGGGGACAGATACGCAGTATTTT,CASSPWMGRGTDTQYF
13,.,.,TRBJ2-7,TRBV15,TGTGCCACCAGCAGAGATCCGGTGCACGAGCAGTACTTC,CATSRDPVHEQYF
15,few,.,TRBJ2-2,TRBV3-1,TGTGCCAGCAGCCACCACCGGGACACCACCGGGGAGCTGTTTTTT,CASSHHRDTTGELFF
14,few,TRBD2,TRBJ2-1,TRBV20-1,TGCAGTGCTAGACTAGCGGGGTCGTACAATGAGCAGTTCTTC,CSARLAGSYNEQFF
15,.,.,TRBJ1-6,TRBV6-2/TRBV6-3,TGTGCCAGCAGTACGCGCGGGGGGACGGATTCACCCCTCCACTTT,CASSTRGGTDSPLHF
15,many,.,TRBJ2-6,TRBV27,TGCACCAGCAGTCAAGACATTTCTGGGGCCAACGTCCTGACTTTC,CTSSQDISGANVLTF
15,few,TRBD1,TRBJ2-3,TRBV6-6,TGTGCCAGCAGCGGTCTGGGACAGGGCACAGATACGCAGTATTTT,CASSGLGQGTDTQYF
15,few,TRBD1,TRBJ1-5,TRBV30,TGTGCCTGGAGTGTACAGGGGACACGGAATCAGCCCCAGCATTTT,CAWSVQGTRNQPQHF
13,many,.,TRBJ2-3,TRBV5-1,TGCGCCAGCAGCTTGGTTGGCACAGATACGCAGTATTTT,CASSLVGTDTQYF
14,few,.,TRBJ2-5,TRBV19,TGTGCCAGTAGTATGTCGGGAAACCAAGAGACCCAGTACTTC,CASSMSGNQETQYF
11,many,.,TRBJ2-3,TRBV29-1,TGCAGCGTGGGAGGGGGAGATACGCAGTATTTT,CSVGGGDTQYF
15,.,.,TRBJ2-3,TRBV4-2,TGTGCCAGCAGCAAAGAGGGAAGTAGCACAGATACGCAGTATTTT,CASSKEGSSTDTQYF
13,few,.,TRBJ1-5,TRBV29-1,TGCAGCGTTACTCAGGGTCCCGGTCAGCCCCAGCATTTT,CSVTQGPGQPQHF
19,few,.,TRBJ2-3,TRBV5-5,TGTGCCAGCAGCTTGCAATACGGGCTTGTCCCGAAGAGCACAGATACGCAGTATTTT,CASSLQYGLVPKSTDTQYF
14,few,.,TRBJ1-5,TRBV9,TGTGCCAGCAGCGTAGGGGCAGACCATCAGCCCCAGCATTTT,CASSVGADHQPQHF
15,.,TRBD1,TRBJ1-2,TRBV7-9,TGTGCCAGCAGCTTAGGGGGACAGGGGGCGGAAGGCTACACCTTC,CASSLGGQGAEGYTF
17,few,.,TRBJ2-1,TRBV9,TGTGCCAGCAGCCGCCCGGGGATAGCGGCGCCCTACAATGAGCAGTTCTTC,CASSRPGIAAPYNEQFF
15,.,TRBD2,TRBJ2-7,TRBV4-3,TGCGCCAGCAGCCAAGGGACGGGACGGGGGGGCGAGCAGTACTTC,CASSQGTGRGGEQYF
12,.,TRBD2,TRBJ2-1,TRBV12-3/TRBV12-4,TGTGCCAGCAGTTTAGTAAGCGGGGTGGTGTTCTTC,CASSLVSGVVFF
14,few,TRBD1,TRBJ2-7,TRBV7-9,TGTGCCAGCAGCCGCCGGGACAGCGTCTACGAGCAGTACTTC,CASSRRDSVYEQYF
15,many,TRBD1,TRBJ1-1,TRBV20-1,TGCAGTGCTAGCGGGGGGGGACAGATGAACACTGAAGCTTTCTTT,CSASGGGQMNTEAFF
16,few,TRBD1,TRBJ1-1,TRBV5-1,TGCGCCAGCAGCTTGGCGAACAGGGGGCGGGACACTGAAGCTTTCTTT,CASSLANRGRDTEAFF
17,.,.,TRBJ2-2,TRBV24-1,TGTGCCACCAGTGATGGTCCAGGGGTATTGAACACCGGGGAGCTGTTTTTT,CATSDGPGVLNTGELFF
15,many,.,TRBJ1-1,TRBV5-4,TGTGCCAGCAGCCTCGGGACGGGTTTGAACACTGAAGCTTTCTTT,CASSLGTGLNTEAFF
14,few,.,TRBJ2-5,TRBV24-1,TGTGCCACCAGTGATACCTTGTCGGGCGAGTCCCAGTACTTC,CATSDTLSGESQYF
13,.,.,TRBJ1-1,TRBV7-8,TGTGCCAGCACCCCGAGTCGGAACACTGAAGCTTTCTTT,CASTPSRNTEAFF
14,many,TRBD1,TRBJ2-1,TRBV5-1,TGCGCCAGCAGCATGCTACAGGGGGCTAATGAGCAGTTCTTC,CASSMLQGANEQFF
15,few,.,TRBJ1-4,TRBV6-2/TRBV6-3,TGTGCCAGCAGCCTGCCGCCAGCCCTCAATGAAAAACTGTTTTTT,CASSLPPALNEKLFF
15,.,.,TRBJ2-2,TRBV7-3,TGTGCCAGCAGCACCGGGACCCACGGCACCGGGGAGCTGTTTTTT,CASSTGTHGTGELFF
13,.,TRBD1,TRBJ2-7,TRBV5-1,TGCGCCAGCAGCCCGCAGACAGGGGACGAGCAGTACTTC,CASSPQTGDEQYF
13,.,.,TRBJ1-4,TRBV20-1,TGCAGTGCTAGACCAGGGGATAGAAAAACAATGTTTTTT,CSARPGDRKTMFF
17,.,.,TRBJ1-1,TRBV4-3,TGCGCCAGCAGCCAAAAGAGGGAAACAAGCTTGAACACTGAAGCTTTCTTT,CASSQKRETSLNTEAFF
14,few,.,TRBJ1-4,TRBV7-2,TGTGCCAGCAGCTTTAGTCGACAGGTTGAAAAACTGTTTTTT,CASSFSRQVEKLFF
16,.,.,TRBJ1-1,TRBV7-2,TGTGCCAGCAGCCCCCAAGGCAGTCTGGGGAACACTGAAGCTTTCTTT,CASSPQGSLGNTEAFF